This T cell receptor beta chain was documented in a study of T cells in Graves' hyperthyroidism and ophthalmopathy. Study as a whole: It was at initial diagnosis, before any treatment, that peripheral blood was collected. Study-wide points: By a 13 V-J model, ophthalmopathy was set apart from stable hyperthyroidism.

Trimming cost V 8 bases and J 10 bases, with 26 bases left between them. The CDR3 is made up of 16 amino acids. This clonotype was found many times. Its antigen is unidentified. There were TCR beta CDR3 regions amplified from RNA transcripts. A set of HTBI primers served as the primers for a first-round RT-PCR of the TCR CDR3. TCRdb re-called the multiplex PCR reads with MiXCR, one entry per CDR3 protein. The table shows over 350,000 distinct CDR3 sequences, with around an eighth occurring only once. The sequence was collected from a man aged 50 or older with Graves' ophthalmopathy. The genes are TRBV12-3 or TRBV12-4 and TRBJ1-4; TRBD1 is a possible D gene (6 bases). The specimen sequenced was blood. The CDR3 loop reads CASCFGQGTIRTKLFF. For the CDR3, the DNA is TGTGCCAGCTGCTTTGGGCAGGGGACCATCAGAACAAAACTGTTTTTT.